A selection of T cell receptor beta chains follows, all from one sample in a study of blood T cell repertoires in COVID-19. The data were produced by immunoSEQ multiplex PCR, yet TCRdb's version contains in-frame clones alone and is incomplete. Altogether about 200,000 clones are present, 87% being singletons, with the ten largest covering 20% to 25%. The sequenced sample consisted of peripheral blood. The source is a man between 60 and 75 years old with active or convalescent COVID-19. CDR3s include the opening cysteine and the closing phenylalanine or tryptophan. D genes are given only for firm matches. Expanded clones get a size class; other rows say once, few or many, or leave the size out.

len: 13; abundance: NA; j_gene: TRBJ2-1; v_gene: TRBV18; d_gene: NA; CDR3aa: CASSPSRGNEQFF; CDR3nt: TGTGCCAGCTCACCAAGTAGGGGCAATGAGCAGTTCTTC
len: 14; abundance: NA; j_gene: TRBJ2-2; v_gene: TRBV7-2; d_gene: NA; CDR3aa: CASSLALYTGELFF; CDR3nt: TGTGCCAGCAGCTTAGCTCTTTACACCGGGGAGCTGTTTTTT
len: 13; abundance: NA; j_gene: TRBJ2-3; v_gene: TRBV4-1; d_gene: NA; CDR3aa: CASSRQGTDTQYF; CDR3nt: TGCGCCAGCAGTAGACAGGGCACAGATACGCAGTATTTT
len: 14; abundance: NA; j_gene: TRBJ2-2; v_gene: TRBV4-1; d_gene: TRBD1; CDR3aa: CASRLQGAGGELFF; CDR3nt: TGCGCCAGCAGATTACAGGGGGCGGGCGGGGAGCTGTTTTTT
len: 12; abundance: once; j_gene: TRBJ1-6; v_gene: TRBV6-5; d_gene: NA; CDR3aa: CASSLSRSPLHF; CDR3nt: TGTGCCAGCAGTCTTAGTCGTTCACCCCTCCACTTT
len: 13; abundance: NA; j_gene: TRBJ1-2; v_gene: TRBV12-3/TRBV12-4; d_gene: TRBD1; CDR3aa: CASSSGTGRGYTF; CDR3nt: TGTGCCAGCAGTAGTGGGACAGGGAGGGGCTACACCTTC
len: 12; abundance: NA; j_gene: TRBJ2-3; v_gene: TRBV6-6; d_gene: TRBD1; CDR3aa: CASSFSGTGMDF; CDR3nt: TGTGCCAGCAGTTTCTCCGGGACAGGGATGGATTTT
len: 13; abundance: NA; j_gene: TRBJ2-7; v_gene: TRBV5-1; d_gene: TRBD1; CDR3aa: CASSFDRAYEQYF; CDR3nt: TGCGCCAGCAGCTTCGACAGGGCCTACGAGCAGTACTTC
len: 12; abundance: NA; j_gene: TRBJ2-1; v_gene: TRBV6-5; d_gene: NA; CDR3aa: CASSPTGSEQFF; CDR3nt: TGTGCCAGCAGCCCCACAGGCTCTGAGCAGTTCTTC
len: 14; abundance: NA; j_gene: TRBJ2-7; v_gene: TRBV5-1; d_gene: TRBD1; CDR3aa: CASSFRDRGQEQYF; CDR3nt: TGCGCCAGCAGCTTCCGGGACAGGGGGCAAGAGCAGTACTTC
len: 16; abundance: NA; j_gene: TRBJ1-4; v_gene: TRBV5-8; d_gene: TRBD1; CDR3aa: CASSPGTGATNEKLFF; CDR3nt: TGTGCCAGCAGCCCCGGGACAGGTGCAACTAATGAAAAACTGTTTTTT
len: 15; abundance: NA; j_gene: TRBJ2-5; v_gene: TRBV3-1/TRBV3-2; d_gene: NA; CDR3aa: CASSQWLTIQETQYF; CDR3nt: TGTGCCAGCAGCCAATGGTTAACAATTCAAGAGACCCAGTACTTC
len: 15; abundance: NA; j_gene: TRBJ2-1; v_gene: TRBV6-5; d_gene: TRBD2; CDR3aa: CASSFGGGTYNEQFF; CDR3nt: TGTGCCAGCAGTTTCGGCGGGGGGACTTACAATGAGCAGTTCTTC
len: 18; abundance: once; j_gene: TRBJ1-2; v_gene: TRBV9; d_gene: TRBD1; CDR3aa: CASSNPAPGTGVHYGYTF; CDR3nt: TGTGCCAGCAGCAACCCTGCGCCCGGGACAGGGGTACACTATGGCTACACCTTC
len: 15; abundance: NA; j_gene: TRBJ1-5; v_gene: TRBV27; d_gene: TRBD1; CDR3aa: CASSPGTGDNQPQHF; CDR3nt: TGTGCCAGCAGTCCCGGGACAGGGGACAATCAGCCCCAGCATTTT
len: 15; abundance: NA; j_gene: TRBJ2-7; v_gene: TRBV6-1; d_gene: TRBD2; CDR3aa: CASSEAGTRLYEQYF; CDR3nt: TGTGCCAGCAGTGAAGCGGGGACTAGGCTCTACGAGCAGTACTTC
len: 16; abundance: NA; j_gene: TRBJ1-1; v_gene: TRBV18; d_gene: NA; CDR3aa: CASSPTTVPMNTEAFF; CDR3nt: TGTGCCAGCTCACCCACGACAGTACCCATGAACACTGAAGCTTTCTTT
len: 15; abundance: NA; j_gene: TRBJ1-6; v_gene: TRBV5-4; d_gene: NA; CDR3aa: CASSLDSSYNSPLHF; CDR3nt: TGTGCCAGCAGCTTGGACAGCTCCTATAATTCACCCCTCCACTTT
len: 11; abundance: few; j_gene: TRBJ1-2; v_gene: TRBV7-2; d_gene: NA; CDR3aa: CASNSGYGYTF; CDR3nt: TGTGCCAGCAACTCAGGCTATGGCTACACCTTC
len: 15; abundance: NA; j_gene: TRBJ2-7; v_gene: TRBV18; d_gene: NA; CDR3aa: CASSPNRRSSYEQYF; CDR3nt: TGTGCCAGCTCACCGAACAGAAGATCCTCCTACGAGCAGTACTTC
len: 16; abundance: few; j_gene: TRBJ2-2; v_gene: TRBV11-3; d_gene: TRBD1; CDR3aa: CASSSPGQGASGELFF; CDR3nt: TGTGCCAGCAGCTCTCCGGGACAGGGGGCTTCCGGGGAGCTGTTTTTT
len: 12; abundance: NA; j_gene: TRBJ1-5; v_gene: TRBV6-1; d_gene: NA; CDR3aa: CASSEGGGPQHF; CDR3nt: TGTGCCAGCAGTGAGGGGGGAGGACCCCAGCATTTT
len: 13; abundance: NA; j_gene: TRBJ1-2; v_gene: TRBV29-1; d_gene: TRBD1; CDR3aa: CSAGQGENYGYTF; CDR3nt: TGCAGCGCAGGACAGGGTGAGAACTATGGCTACACCTTC
len: 13; abundance: NA; j_gene: TRBJ1-4; v_gene: TRBV5-1; d_gene: NA; CDR3aa: CASTVDTGQELFF; CDR3nt: TGCGCCAGCACCGTTGATACAGGTCAGGAACTGTTTTTT
len: 11; abundance: NA; j_gene: TRBJ2-1; v_gene: TRBV20-1; d_gene: NA; CDR3aa: CSARGVAEQFF; CDR3nt: TGCAGTGCTAGAGGGGTAGCGGAGCAGTTCTTC
len: 14; abundance: NA; j_gene: TRBJ1-2; v_gene: TRBV5-8; d_gene: NA; CDR3aa: CASSLVDSLYGYTF; CDR3nt: TGTGCCAGCAGCTTAGTGGACAGTCTCTATGGCTACACCTTC
len: 16; abundance: NA; j_gene: TRBJ2-5; v_gene: TRBV13; d_gene: TRBD1; CDR3aa: CASSPRTGGVGETQYF; CDR3nt: TGTGCCAGCAGCCCTCGGACAGGGGGCGTCGGGGAGACCCAGTACTTC
len: 14; abundance: NA; j_gene: TRBJ1-2; v_gene: TRBV11-1; d_gene: TRBD1; CDR3aa: CASSLGQGSPGYTF; CDR3nt: TGTGCCAGCAGCCTCGGACAGGGTTCGCCTGGCTACACCTTC
len: 14; abundance: NA; j_gene: TRBJ2-5; v_gene: TRBV18; d_gene: TRBD1; CDR3aa: CASSKTGGDETQYF; CDR3nt: TGTGCCAGCTCAAAGACAGGGGGCGATGAGACCCAGTACTTC
len: 14; abundance: NA; j_gene: TRBJ1-2; v_gene: TRBV19; d_gene: NA; CDR3aa: CASSWDGTNYGYTF; CDR3nt: TGTGCCAGTAGCTGGGACGGGACAAACTATGGCTACACCTTC
len: 14; abundance: NA; j_gene: TRBJ2-2; v_gene: TRBV9; d_gene: NA; CDR3aa: CASNRGLMTGELFF; CDR3nt: TGTGCCAGCAATCGGGGACTTATGACCGGGGAGCTGTTTTTT
len: 13; abundance: NA; j_gene: TRBJ1-5; v_gene: TRBV6-5; d_gene: NA; CDR3aa: CASSRQLNQPQHF; CDR3nt: TGTGCCAGCAGTCGACAACTCAATCAGCCCCAGCATTTT
len: 15; abundance: NA; j_gene: TRBJ2-1; v_gene: TRBV5-1; d_gene: TRBD1; CDR3aa: CASSFGDRGHNEQFF; CDR3nt: TGCGCCAGCAGCTTTGGCGACAGGGGACACAATGAGCAGTTCTTC
len: 19; abundance: NA; j_gene: TRBJ2-2; v_gene: TRBV9; d_gene: TRBD2; CDR3aa: CASSDPRTSGGANTGELFF; CDR3nt: TGTGCCAGCAGCGACCCTCGGACTAGCGGGGGGGCGAACACCGGGGAGCTGTTTTTT
len: 16; abundance: once; j_gene: TRBJ1-3; v_gene: TRBV2; d_gene: NA; CDR3aa: CASTVMGGIHGNTIYF; CDR3nt: TGTGCCAGCACCGTTATGGGGGGAATTCATGGAAACACCATATATTTT
len: 15; abundance: NA; j_gene: TRBJ1-6; v_gene: TRBV9; d_gene: NA; CDR3aa: CASSVAGSYNSPLHF; CDR3nt: TGTGCCAGCAGCGTAGCAGGCTCCTATAATTCACCCCTCCACTTT
len: 14; abundance: once; j_gene: TRBJ2-5; v_gene: TRBV30; d_gene: TRBD2; CDR3aa: CAWSVGAGGGTQYF; CDR3nt: TGTGCCTGGAGTGTGGGAGCGGGGGGTGGAACCCAGTACTTC
len: 14; abundance: NA; j_gene: TRBJ1-4; v_gene: TRBV4-1; d_gene: NA; CDR3aa: CASSHLTHGVTLFF; CDR3nt: TGCGCCAGCAGCCATCTAACCCACGGGGTCACACTGTTTTTT
len: 15; abundance: NA; j_gene: TRBJ2-1; v_gene: TRBV2; d_gene: NA; CDR3aa: CASIGRDDSYNEQFF; CDR3nt: TGTGCCAGCATAGGGCGGGACGACTCCTACAATGAGCAGTTCTTC
len: 15; abundance: NA; j_gene: TRBJ2-7; v_gene: TRBV5-1; d_gene: TRBD2; CDR3aa: CASSSATSADYEQYF; CDR3nt: TGCGCCAGCAGCTCGGCGACTAGCGCGGATTACGAGCAGTACTTC
len: 16; abundance: NA; j_gene: TRBJ2-1; v_gene: TRBV7-3; d_gene: TRBD1; CDR3aa: CASSEQGTVSYNEQFF; CDR3nt: TGTGCCAGCAGCGAGCAAGGGACAGTCTCCTACAATGAGCAGTTCTTC
len: 13; abundance: NA; j_gene: TRBJ2-5; v_gene: TRBV19; d_gene: NA; CDR3aa: CASSSGSGETQYF; CDR3nt: TGTGCCAGTAGTTCCGGCTCAGGGGAGACCCAGTACTTC
len: 18; abundance: NA; j_gene: TRBJ1-2; v_gene: TRBV29-1; d_gene: NA; CDR3aa: CSVELQRSRGRFNYGYTF; CDR3nt: TGCAGCGTTGAACTACAAAGATCCCGGGGAAGGTTTAACTATGGCTACACCTTC
len: 13; abundance: NA; j_gene: TRBJ1-2; v_gene: TRBV19; d_gene: TRBD1; CDR3aa: CATEDRVLDGYTF; CDR3nt: TGTGCCACCGAGGACAGGGTTTTGGATGGCTACACCTTC
len: 16; abundance: NA; j_gene: TRBJ1-2; v_gene: TRBV9; d_gene: TRBD1; CDR3aa: CASSGYSGTANYGYTF; CDR3nt: TGTGCCAGCAGCGGATACTCCGGGACAGCAAACTATGGCTACACCTTC
len: 15; abundance: NA; j_gene: TRBJ1-5; v_gene: TRBV2; d_gene: NA; CDR3aa: CASSPFGGLNQPQHF; CDR3nt: TGTGCCAGCAGTCCCTTTGGGGGCCTTAATCAGCCCCAGCATTTT